This T cell receptor beta chain was profiled in a study of blood T cell repertoires in COVID-19. Study overall: Some COVID-19 samples were acute and others convalescent; all came from the United States, Italy and Spain.

The CDR3 sequence is 12 residues long. The V and J ends lost 3 bases and 9 bases respectively, with 9 bases between them. CDR1 and CDR2 (germline): ENHRY, SYGVKD. Cohort allocation depended upon clinical history that participants reported. Two negative PCRs, clearance, or symptom resolution characterized the recovered Cohort 3 donors. Data came from immunoSEQ multiplex PCR; TCRdb stores just in-frame clones and leaves some out. The repertoire includes almost 200,000 clones, roughly 90% of them detected once, and 7.5% to 10% sits in the top ten. This clone was observed a handful of times. Sequenced material: PBMCs or T cells enriched from blood (not recorded which). The genes are TRBV10-3 and TRBJ2-1; a weak D match, TRBD1 (5 bases). The TCR originated in a woman aged 18 to 35 who had recovered from COVID-19. CDR3 amino acids: CAISEAQGEQFF. CDR3 in DNA: TGTGCCATCAGTGAAGCTCAGGGTGAGCAGTTCTTC.